The 26 T cell receptor beta chains below all came from one sample that was sequenced in a study of blood T cells in healthy people across ages. Sample-barcoded 5' priming and a J-beta primer mix drove a second PCR of roughly 7 to 11 cycles. TCRdb re-analysed the 5' RACE reads in MiXCR, keeping a single row per CDR3 protein. The sample lists approximately 600,000 distinct CDR3 sequences, 58% occurring once. The sequenced sample consisted of blood. The receptors were gathered from a man in his 60s in good health.

The chain combines TRBV12-1 with TRBJ2-7. TRBV12-1 is termed a pseudogene. This CDR3 comprises 13 residues. The CDR3: CASSFLSPYEQYF. The CDR3, as DNA: TGTGCCAGCAGCTTTCTTTCCCCCTACGAGCAGTACTTC.

The rearrangement uses TRBV28 and TRBJ2-4; D possibly corresponds to TRBD2 (7 bases). The CDR3 runs 15 residues. The germline V gene encodes CDR1 MDHEN and CDR2 SYDVKM. Deletions cut 6 bases from V and 6 bases from J, with 18 bases between. The CDR3 spells CASSRLTGGGNIQYF. The CDR3, as DNA: TGTGCCAGCAGCCGACTGACGGGGGGCGGAAACATTCAGTACTTC.

This clonotype appeared once. V gene TRBV7-8 combines with J gene TRBJ2-7; D gene uncertain. The CDR3 has 16 residues. Germline V lookup: CDR1 SGHVS, CDR2 FQNEAQ. Trimming took off 2 bases at V and 2 bases at J, with 16 bases between the two ends. CDR3 amino acids: CASSLRGALYTYEQYF. In DNA, the CDR3 is TGTGCCAGCAGCTTACGTGGAGCCCTATACACCTACGAGCAGTACTTC.

The chain has TRBV9 and TRBJ1-1, with 7 bases matching TRBD1. CDR3 length: 15 residues. Germline V lookup: CDR1 SGDLS, CDR2 YYNGEE. Unmatched junction bases numbered 6, after V lost 4 bases and J lost 0 bases. CDR3 protein: CASSPRGQLNTEAFF. The CDR3 DNA is TGTGCCAGCAGCCCTCGGGGACAGCTGAACACTGAAGCTTTCTTT.

This clonotype occurred once. This chain connects TRBV2 to TRBJ2-5; D not certain. The ends were cut back, 9 bases at V and 3 bases at J, with 11 bases in the middle. Germline CDR1 is SNHLY and CDR2 is FYNNEI. The CDR3 contains 12 residues. The CDR3 region has the DNA TGTGCCAGTCGGTCGGACGAAGAGACCCAGTACTTC. Its protein is CASRSDEETQYF.

This chain connects TRBV6-5 to TRBJ2-7; D remains ambiguous. V was shortened by 0 bases and J by 0 bases, with 12 bases between the two germline ends. The CDR3 is 16 amino acids. Germline values: CDR1 MNHEY, CDR2 SVGAGI. The DNA for the CDR3 is TGTGCCAGCAGTTACTCCGGGCCACCCTTCTCCTACGAGCAGTACTTC. Its protein is CASSYSGPPFSYEQYF.

The V gene is TRBV5-6, the J gene TRBJ2-5; D not resolved. Germline loops: CDR1 SGHDT, CDR2 YYEEEE. The germline V and J ends were trimmed by 5 bases and 7 bases, with 9 bases remaining between them. The CDR3 length is 11 residues. CDR3 nucleotide sequence: TGTGCCAGCAGTTTTGGTCTGACCCAGTACTTC. This sequence encodes CASSFGLTQYF.

V gene TRBV27 combines with J gene TRBJ2-4; 7 bases agree with TRBD1. CDR3 length equals 15 residues. Germline CDR1 and CDR2: MNHEY and SMNVEV (reference sequence). The V gene end was trimmed by 0 bases and the J gene end by 4 bases; junction bases not matched to a gene: 3. The CDR3 spells CASSLSTQGKNIQYF. The CDR3 DNA reads as TGTGCCAGCAGTTTATCGACACAGGGGAAAAACATTCAGTACTTC.

The DNA for the CDR3 is TGTACCGCCGGACTAGGGGCCTACGAGCAGTACTTC. As protein: CTAGLGAYEQYF. This chain connects TRBV10-3 to TRBJ2-7; 7 bases align to TRBD2. The CDR3 loop spans 12 amino acids. From germline, CDR1 is ENHRY and CDR2 SYGVKD.

J is TRBJ2-6 and V is TRBV5-1; 7 positions match TRBD1. Germline V gene lookup returns CDR1 SGHRS and CDR2 YFSETQ. The CDR3 contains 21 residues. With V trimmed by 4 bases and J by 0 bases, 19 bases remained unmatched. The CDR3 spells CASSLKPHPGQTISGANVLTF. In DNA form, the CDR3 reads TGCGCCAGCAGCCTTAAACCCCATCCGGGACAGACAATCTCTGGGGCCAACGTCCTGACTTTC.

The rearrangement links TRBV6-5 to TRBJ1-2; D gene uncertain. CDR3 length: 16 amino acids. CDR1 is MNHEY and CDR2 is SVGAGI in the germline V gene. With 5 bases removed from V and 4 bases from J, the gap between germline ends came to 20 bases. CDR3 protein: CASSTDPGLHVYGYTF. CDR3 sequence (DNA): TGTGCCAGCAGTACGGACCCGGGATTACACGTCTATGGCTACACCTTC.

The chain employs TRBV10-3 and TRBJ1-1, with a possible D match to TRBD1 (5 bases). From germline, CDR1 is ENHRY and CDR2 SYGVKD. The CDR3 spans 14 residues. The V gene lost 4 bases and the J gene lost 3 bases, with 12 bases spanning the gap. The CDR3 here is CAISATGIDTEAFF. DNA for the CDR3: TGTGCCATCAGTGCTACAGGTATCGACACTGAAGCTTTCTTT.

This sequence joins TRBV11-2 and TRBJ1-1; D ambiguous. CDR1 is SGHAT, CDR2 FQNNGV, per germline. There are 13 residues in the CDR3. The germline V and J ends were trimmed by 8 bases and 1 base, with 11 bases remaining between them. This chain's CDR3 is CASSGLSNTEAFF. The CDR3 region has the DNA TGTGCCAGCTCCGGGCTCTCGAACACTGAAGCTTTCTTT.

This clonotype was counted ten times or more. The chain recombines TRBV5-1 with TRBJ2-1; D may correspond to TRBD1 or TRBD2 (5 bases each). Germline loops: CDR1 SGHRS, CDR2 YFSETQ. V dropped 4 bases and J dropped 8 bases, with 22 bases sitting between them. CDR3 length equals 16 residues. CDR3: CASSLPPGTPPYEQFF. The CDR3 DNA is TGCGCCAGCAGCCTGCCCCCAGGGACCCCTCCGTATGAGCAGTTCTTC.

The V call is TRBV6-2 or TRBV6-3, the J call TRBJ2-1; 10 bases align to TRBD2. The CDR3 is 13 amino acids. Per the germline V gene, CDR1 is MNHEY and CDR2 is SVGEGT. Germline trimming cut 6 bases from V and 8 bases from J; bases unmatched to any gene: 4. The CDR3 coding sequence is TGTGCCAGCAGGGGGACTAGCGACGATGAGCAGTTCTTC. It specifies CASRGTSDDEQFF.

In its sample, this clonotype was seen a few times. The chain has TRBV6-2 or TRBV6-3 and TRBJ1-2, with 8 bases fitting TRBD1. The V segment lost 10 bases and the J segment 8 bases; nucleotides outside the gene matches: 9. The length of the CDR3 is 12 residues. Per germline, CDR1 MNHEY and CDR2 SVGEGT. CDR3 bases: TGTGCCACCAACGGACAGGGTCGAGGCTACACCTTC. As protein: CATNGQGRGYTF.

The genes are TRBV20-1 and TRBJ2-3; D tentatively reads TRBD1 or TRBD2 (6 bases each). The CDR3 is 14 residues long. Germline assignment: CDR1 DFQATT and CDR2 SNEGSKA (reference sequence). V was shortened by 1 base and J by 6 bases, with 14 bases between the two germline ends. The CDR3 DNA sequence: TGCAGTGCTAGAGCCCGCCGGGGGCCGGATACGCAGTATTTT. Its translation: CSARARRGPDTQYF.

About this clonotype: A much bigger clone sits one base away, suggesting this may be a read error. The rearrangement links TRBV6-2 or TRBV6-3 to TRBJ2-1, with D uncertain. Per germline, CDR1 MNHEY and CDR2 SVGEGT. With 2 bases removed from V and 11 bases from J, the gap between germline ends came to 16 bases. CDR3 length: 14 amino acids. CDR3 nucleotides: TGTGCCAGCAGTTACGCGATCCGAGGTGATAAGCAGTTCTTC. This translates into CASSYAIRGDKQFF.

The table lists this clonotype with a few counts. The J gene is TRBJ2-7, the V gene TRBV10-3, with unresolved D. This CDR3 spans 13 amino acids. V lost 0 bases to trimming and J lost 3 bases, with 6 bases between them. Germline V gene lookup returns CDR1 ENHRY and CDR2 SYGVKD. CDR3 sequence: CAISESRYYEQYF. CDR3 nucleotides: TGTGCCATCAGTGAGTCCAGGTACTACGAGCAGTACTTC.

The genes are TRBV12-3 or TRBV12-4 and TRBJ1-5, with a possible D match to TRBD1 (6 bases). Trimming removed 5 bases from V and 3 bases from J, with 11 bases in between. This CDR3 contains 14 residues. The CDR3: CASSQDSANQPQHF. In DNA form, the CDR3 reads TGTGCCAGCAGTCAGGACAGCGCCAATCAGCCCCAGCATTTT.

This sequence joins TRBV3-1 and TRBJ2-7, with TRBD1 matching over 9 bases. The V and J ends lost 4 bases and 4 bases, in that order; junction bases with no gene match: 8. The CDR3 is 15 amino acids. The germline V gene encodes CDR1 LGHDT and CDR2 YNNKEL (reference sequence). DNA for the CDR3: TGTGCCAGCAGCCTAACAGGGGGCTCATTATACGAGCAGTACTTC. Protein: CASSLTGGSLYEQYF.

This clonotype turned up a few times. The chain links TRBV18 to TRBJ2-1, with no clear D. The CDR3 is 12 amino acids. Per the germline V gene, CDR1 is KGHSH and CDR2 is LQKENI. Trimming removed 2 bases at V and 10 bases at J, with 9 bases between. The CDR3 nucleotides are TGTGCCAGCTCACCATTAGGCGGCGAGCAGTTCTTC. It codes for CASSPLGGEQFF.

The chain uses TRBV4-2 and TRBJ2-1, with 8 positions matching TRBD2. J lost 4 bases, V lost 1 base, and 3 bases had no gene match. Per the germline V gene, CDR1 is LGHNA and CDR2 is YNFKEQ. The CDR3 contains 15 residues. In DNA form, the CDR3 reads TGTGCCAGCAGCCAAGTACTAGCGGAGTACAATGAGCAGTTCTTC. It codes for CASSQVLAEYNEQFF.

The chain recombines TRBV11-1 with TRBJ2-2, with 8 positions matching TRBD1. The CDR3 loop spans 15 amino acids. The trim removed 5 bases at V and 5 bases at J, leaving 7 bases unmatched. The germline V gene encodes CDR1 SGHAT and CDR2 FQDESV (reference sequence). The CDR3 spells CASSPDRGRTGELFF. In DNA form, the CDR3 reads TGTGCCAGCAGCCCCGACAGGGGCAGGACCGGGGAGCTGTTTTTT.

CDR3 DNA: TGTGCCAGCAGTTTTTTGAACTATGGCTACACCTTC. It yields the protein CASSFLNYGYTF. This chain connects TRBV12-3 or TRBV12-4 to TRBJ1-2; D is undetermined. V lost 3 bases, J lost 2 bases, and 4 bases lay in between. There are 12 residues in the CDR3.

This chain connects TRBV27 to TRBJ2-7, with 8 bases that match TRBD1. Germline loops: CDR1 MNHEY, CDR2 SMNVEV (reference sequence). The CDR3 sequence is 11 residues long. The V gene end was trimmed by 7 bases and the J gene end by 7 bases; junction bases not matched to a gene: 3. The CDR3 DNA reads TGTGCCAGCAAACAGGGGGGAGAGCAGTACTTC. Translating it yields CASKQGGEQYF.